Sequencing of this TCR beta chain was carried out in a study of T-cell memory formation after mild COVID-19 (dated by TCRdb to the early 2020s). A note on the overall study: TCR sequence clusters from the two donors were largely donor specific. Longitudinal TCRalpha and TCRbeta repertoire sequencing tracked T-cell clones expanding and contracting after mild COVID-19 in a couple of donors. The cohort was made up of two young adult volunteers, one female and one male, who were previously healthy. Broad study findings and their caveats: Some responding clones were detected in pre-infection memory, which suggested that pre-existing cross-reactive memory T cells had joined the SARS-CoV-2 response. Whether the second-wave clones peaking on day 37 were SARS-CoV-2 specific was not confirmed. The study included only a couple of mild cases, and larger cohorts that include severe cases with pre-infection samples were judged to be necessary. Balanced CD4/CD8 phenotypes were observed for clones contracting from day 15 to 85, whereas a bias towards CD4+ was observed for a second wave of clones expanding from day 15 to 37. Contracting CD4+ clones were located mainly in the CM and EM memory subsets, whereas CD8+ clones were found to be enriched in EMRA.

Ficoll-Paque density gradient centrifugation was used to isolate PBMCs. Sequencing was carried out with an Illumina NovaSeq 6000. Using 5'RACE with constant-segment primers, TCRalpha and TCRbeta cDNA libraries were constructed, with sample barcodes and unique molecular identifiers added in the process. Trizol reagent was used to extract RNA from every sample. Amplification of the libraries took two PCR steps, and the second step added a second sample barcode plus Illumina TruSeq adapters. Libraries were sequenced on an Illumina NovaSeq with 2 x 150 bp paired-end reads. On the authors' methods: Reads were demultiplexed and collapsed into UMI-guided consensus sequences with migec v1.2.7. With mixcr v2.1.11, UMI consensuses were aligned to TRA and TRB V and J templates and assembled into clonotypes. A clonotype was counted as expanded or contracted only if both edgeR and NoisET called the change significant, with noise models trained on biological replicates. For edgeR calls, the thresholds were a false discovery rate-adjusted p below 0.01 and a log2 fold-change of 1. As an exploratory analysis of dynamics, max-normalized trajectories of the 1000 most abundant clonotypes were examined with PCA combined with hierarchical clustering. The CD4 or CD8 phenotype of responding clones was assigned using the separately sequenced CD4+ and CD8+ repertoires. TCRdb trimmed public reads at Q25 via fastp, called clones via MiXCR and kept in-frame beta chains. Every CDR3 protein is listed once, alongside the most common genes and DNA of its rows. The V and J calls and clone size are TCRdb's, not the authors'. Recorded for this sample are hundreds of thousands of distinct CDR3 sequences; approximately 24% of them occurred a single time. The ten top clones hold about 10% of the sample.

V is clipped by 5 bases and J by 5 bases, and the sequence between their germline boundaries is 10 bases long. In the germline V gene, CDR1 corresponds to MRHNA and CDR2 to SNTAGT. The CDR3 measures 13 amino acids from cysteine to phenylalanine. The read is trimmed to its CDR3 DNA, 39 bases read in frame from base 1. With regard to this clonotype: It has no known antigen specificity. Base qualities are missing; no much larger clone stands one base away.

The chain was built from TRBV6-4 and TRBJ2-1, with the D gene uncertain. Material: PBMCs or a T cell subset sorted from them (not recorded which). This receptor was identified in an adult woman who had mild COVID-19 (a few samples of this study predate the infection). The sample titles of this study are shuffled in the database, so cell type and time point are left out; the donor was told from shared clones. The CDR3 reads as follows: CASSFDENNEQFF. The DNA sequence is as follows: TGTGCCAGCAGTTTTGACGAGAACAATGAGCAGTTCTTC.